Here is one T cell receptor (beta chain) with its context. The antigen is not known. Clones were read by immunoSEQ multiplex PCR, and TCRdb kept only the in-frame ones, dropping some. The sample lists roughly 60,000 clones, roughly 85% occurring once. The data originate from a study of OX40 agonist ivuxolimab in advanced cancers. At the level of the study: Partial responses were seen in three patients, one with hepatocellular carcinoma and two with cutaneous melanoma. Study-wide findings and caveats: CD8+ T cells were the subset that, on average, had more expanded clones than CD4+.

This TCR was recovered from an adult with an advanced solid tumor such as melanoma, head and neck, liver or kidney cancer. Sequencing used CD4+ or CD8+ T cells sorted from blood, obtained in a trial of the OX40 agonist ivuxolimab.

DNA for the CDR3: TGTGCCAGCAATCCAGGGTATAATTCACCCCTCCACTTT. This gives the protein CASNPGYNSPLHF. J is TRBJ1-6 and V is TRBV2; perhaps TRBD1 as D (5 bases). Germline V lookup: CDR1 SNHLY, CDR2 FYNNEI. This CDR3 has 13 residues. The ends were cut back, 7 bases at V and 4 bases at J, with 8 bases in the middle.